The T cell receptor (beta chain) under discussion was sequenced for a study of T-cell memory formation after mild COVID-19. Study-wide context: For the most part, TCR clusters were specific to one donor. Study conclusions and caveats: Clones that contracted clustered mainly in CM and EM if CD4+ and in EMRA if CD8+.

This clonotype was observed a handful of times. Its antigen is unknown. Amplification by 5'RACE using constant-segment primers produced TCR alpha and TCR beta cDNA libraries that carried sample barcodes and UMIs. In TCRdb, the 5' RACE reads were re-called with MiXCR into one record per CDR3 protein. The data show 130,000 to 150,000 distinct CDR3 sequences, 15% to 20% seen once. This TCR came from an adult woman who had mild COVID-19 (a few samples of this study predate the infection). Cell type and time point are not known. The sample comprised PBMCs or a T cell subset sorted from them (not recorded which).

The CDR3 region is CASSLSEKLYNSPLHF. The DNA for the CDR3 is TGTGCCAGCAGTTTATCGGAGAAGTTGTATAATTCACCCCTCCACTTT. The chain joins TRBV27 to TRBJ1-6, with D hard to call. V gave up 0 bases and J gave up 4 bases, with 10 bases separating them. The germline V gene has CDR1 MNHEY and CDR2 SMNVEV (reference sequence). The CDR3 is made up of 16 amino acids.